This paragraph covers one T cell receptor beta chain sequence. The antigen is undetermined. Sequencing was performed with immunoSEQ multiplex PCR; in TCRdb, only in-frame clones are kept and a portion is missing. This table has about 78,000 clones, roughly 87% appearing once. Trimming left V 4 bases short and J 7 bases short, with 14 bases between. The CDR3 consists of 15 residues. CDR1 SGHAT and CDR2 FQNNGV come from the germline V gene. This specimen comes from a study of T cell responses to AZD1222 COVID-19 vaccine. Study-wide results and caveats: Clonal diversity was possibly underestimated, and white British individuals and females predominated among donors.

This sample comprised peripheral blood, obtained on day 0 of MenACWY control vaccination. The source is an adult in good health. The genes are TRBV11-2 and TRBJ1-6; D perhaps matches TRBD1 (6 bases). CDR3 sequence reads: CASSSLGQLNSPLHF. The CDR3 DNA reads as TGTGCCAGCAGCTCTCTAGGACAGCTAAATTCACCCCTCCACTTT.